This TCR beta chain came from a study of T cells in narcolepsy. Study summary: Enrolled donors included narcolepsy type 1 or type 2 patients and healthy controls. Study results and limitations: Comparing one patient's CSF and blood CD4+ clonotypes highlighted HCRT- and TRIB2-specific autoreactive clonotypes. Blood of same and different patients, but not healthy controls, reportedly held recurring autoreactive clonotypes. Some memory CD4+ repertoires had no autoreactive clone sequences.

About this clone: Its antigen is not known.

Only in-frame clones appear in the TCRdb table, and some are missing; sequencing was by immunoSEQ multiplex PCR. The sample consists of about 35,000 clones, roughly 80% of them appearing once. Germline loops: CDR1 SGHRS, CDR2 YFSETQ. The germline V and J ends were trimmed by 0 bases and 7 bases, with 13 bases remaining between them. This CDR3 has 14 amino acids. The V and J genes are TRBV5-1 and TRBJ1-2; no reliable D call. This TCR was recovered from a human donor in good health. Sequenced material: memory (CD45RA-) CD4+ T cells from blood. In nucleotides, the CDR3 is TGCGCCAGCAGCTTGGCCGAGTTCAATTTTGGCTACACCTTC. Its translation is CASSLAEFNFGYTF.